The next 28 T cell receptor beta chains were all read from a single sample in a study of beta chain features in type 1 diabetes. The study's findings and limits: The study found moderately but significantly shorter TCRB CDR3s in all four CD4+ subsets of Type 1 diabetes patients.

These receptors have no identified antigens. Of the isolated RNA, all was reverse transcribed, and so the sequenced material was expressed TCRB transcripts. Profiling relied on immunoSEQ multiplex PCR, and the TCRdb table lists in-frame clones only, not all of them. The sample lists about 240,000 clones; approximately 15% were seen once. Specimen: naive CD4+ T cells from blood. These receptors originate from a man aged 25 to 45 with type 1 diabetes.

V gene TRBV9 combines with J gene TRBJ1-1; a weak D match, TRBD1 (6 bases). The CDR3 contains 14 residues. Germline assignment: CDR1 SGDLS and CDR2 YYNGEE. Trimming removed 8 bases from V and 1 base from J, with 15 bases in between. CDR3 DNA sequence: TGTGCCAGTTCAGGGGCGTCAGCGAACACTGAAGCTTTCTTT. This codes for CASSGASANTEAFF.

The count of this clone is one. The rearrangement links TRBV25-1 to TRBJ2-5; 7 positions match TRBD1. The germline CDR1 and CDR2 sequences are MGHDK and SYGVNS. This CDR3 has 17 residues. V lost 2 bases to trimming and J lost 2 bases; unmatched junction nucleotides: 11. The CDR3 protein is CASSEVLAGGWQETQYF. The CDR3 region has the DNA TGTGCCAGCAGTGAAGTCTTGGCAGGGGGATGGCAAGAGACCCAGTACTTC. The whole variable domain, remainder taken from reference TRBV25-1 and TRBJ2-5, is EADIYQTPRYLVIGTGKKITLECSQTMGHDKMYWYQQDPGMELHLIHYSYGVNSTEKGDLSSESTVSRIRTEHFPLTLESARPSHTSQYLCASSEVLAGGWQETQYFGPGTRLLVL.

The table lists this clone with a few counts. The CDR3 nucleotides are TGTGCCTGGAAGCCAAATGAGCAGTTCTTC. It yields the protein CAWKPNEQFF. The chain has TRBV30 and TRBJ2-1; no clear D. CDR3 length: 10 residues. CDR1 is GTSNPN, CDR2 SVGIG, per germline (reference sequence). V was cut by 4 bases and J by 7 bases, with 5 bases left in between.

The chain recombines TRBV7-9 with TRBJ2-5, with 7 bases matching TRBD1. V trimming: 5 bases; J trimming: 3 bases; junction bases outside the gene matches: 9. Germline lookup yields CDR1 SEHNR and CDR2 FQNEAQ (reference sequence). There are 15 residues in the CDR3. The CDR3 DNA follows: TGTGCCAGCAGCACGACAGGGTACTTGGAAGAGACCCAGTACTTC. It yields the protein CASSTTGYLEETQYF.

This clone was detected a few times. J is TRBJ2-1 and V is TRBV5-1; TRBD1 matches at 8 bases. The J segment lost 8 bases and the V segment lost 5 bases, leaving 9 bases of the junction unmatched. The germline CDR1 and CDR2 sequences are SGHRS and YFSETQ. The CDR3 runs to 14 residues. The CDR3 DNA follows: TGCGCCAGCAGGAAACCCTTACAGGGGGATGAGCAGTTCTTC. This translates into CASRKPLQGDEQFF.

This clone was counted between two and nine times. The chain carries TRBV7-2 and TRBJ2-1, with TRBD2 matching 7 bases. The V segment lost 9 bases and the J segment 7 bases; nucleotides outside the gene matches: 24. In germline, CDR1 is SGHTA, CDR2 FQGNSA. The CDR3 runs 18 residues. The CDR3 nucleotides are TGTGCCAGTCTTCGGGGGAACGCGGGGCCGGTGGGGGGGAATGAGCAGTTCTTC. It codes for CASLRGNAGPVGGNEQFF.

The chain joins TRBV7-2 to TRBJ1-1; D ambiguous. V lost 2 bases and J lost 1, with 8 bases in between. CDR1 is SGHTA, CDR2 FQGNSA, per germline. This CDR3 has 14 amino acids. The CDR3 DNA is TGTGCCAGCAGCTTATCTAGTGGGAACACTGAAGCTTTCTTT. Translating gives CASSLSSGNTEAFF.

There are a few counts of this clone. This chain uses TRBV5-1 with TRBJ1-6, with 8 bases fitting TRBD1. Germline-derived CDR1 and CDR2 are SGHRS and YFSETQ. CDR3 length: 15 amino acids. With 4 bases clipped from V and 6 bases from J, the junction kept 6 bases outside the gene matches. The CDR3 sequence: CASSDRTGINSPLHF. In nucleotides, the CDR3 is TGCGCCAGCAGCGATCGGACAGGGATTAATTCACCCCTCCACTTT.

Only a few counts were recorded for this clone. This rearrangement joins TRBV4-1 to TRBJ2-2, with 7 bases that match TRBD1. The CDR3 contains 15 residues. CDR1 and CDR2 from the germline V gene are MGHRA and YSYEKL. The junction had 1 base not matched to a gene; V was cut back by 0 bases and J by 3 bases. The DNA for the CDR3 is TGCGCCAGCAGCCAAGAACAGGGGTACACCGGGGAGCTGTTTTTT. It yields the protein CASSQEQGYTGELFF.

The chain joins TRBV30 to TRBJ2-2; D unresolved. The germline gives CDR1 GTSNPN, CDR2 SVGIG (reference sequence). This CDR3 contains 14 residues. V dropped 1 base and J dropped 2 bases, with 8 bases sitting between them. CDR3 nucleotide sequence: TGTGCCTGGAGTGGGGCAGAAAACACCGGGGAGCTGTTTTTT. It yields the protein CAWSGAENTGELFF.

The CDR3 DNA reads as TGCGCCAGCAGCTTTCGACAGGGGAGGAACACTGAAGCTTTCTTT. This encodes CASSFRQGRNTEAFF. J is TRBJ1-1 and V is TRBV5-1, with 8 positions matching TRBD1. Germline CDR1 SGHRS, CDR2 YFSETQ. The CDR3 extends over 15 amino acids. V lost 2 bases, J lost 1 base, and 4 bases stayed unmatched. The whole variable domain, remainder taken from reference TRBV5-1 and TRBJ1-1, is KAGVTQTPRYLIKTRGQQVTLSCSPISGHRSVSWYQQTPGQGLQFLFEYFSETQRNKGNFPGRFSGRQFSNSRSEMNVSTLELGDSALYLCASSFRQGRNTEAFFGQGTRLTVV.

This clone was detected only a few times. The genes are TRBV11-2 and TRBJ2-2; TRBD2 matches at 15 bases. Looked up from germline, CDR1 is SGHAT and CDR2 is FQNNGV. The CDR3 is made up of 19 amino acids. V lost 4 bases and J lost 8; bases outside the gene matches: 14. CDR3 in DNA: TGTGCCAGCAGCTCTTTCCCGGGACTAGCGGGAGGCCTCTTGGGGGAGCTGTTTTTT. Translating it yields CASSSFPGLAGGLLGELFF.

This clone was recorded a few times. The CDR3 bases are TGTGCCATCAGTGAAGGGAGCTACGAGCAGTACTTC. Its protein is CAISEGSYEQYF. This chain joins TRBV10-3 and TRBJ2-7, with D perhaps matching TRBD2 (5 bases). Germline V CDR1 and CDR2: ENHRY, SYGVKD. Trimming took 3 bases from V and 3 from J, leaving 6 bases between them. This CDR3 has 12 amino acids.

This clone was counted a few times. V gene TRBV5-6 combines with J gene TRBJ2-6; D is ambiguous. The V end was cut by 4 bases, the J end by 4 bases, with 9 bases between. This CDR3 has 14 residues. In germline, CDR1 is SGHDT, CDR2 YYEEEE. The CDR3 sequence: CASSPRQGANVLTF. CDR3 coding DNA: TGTGCCAGCAGCCCCCGACAAGGGGCCAACGTCCTGACTTTC.

Only a few counts were recorded for this clone. The V call is TRBV14, the J call TRBJ2-3; 11 bases align to TRBD2. CDR1 is SGHDN and CDR2 is FVKESK in the germline V gene. Trimming removed 1 base from V and 4 bases from J; junction bases left unmatched: 4. This CDR3 has 16 residues. For the CDR3, the DNA is TGTGCCAGCAGCCAAGTCCCACTAGCGGGGGCAGATACGCAGTATTTT. This encodes CASSQVPLAGADTQYF.

The CDR3 DNA is TGTGCCAGCAGTGGGGGCGTCGGCACTGAAGCTTTCTTT. It translates to CASSGGVGTEAFF. The chain carries TRBV6-4 and TRBJ1-1; D possibly corresponds to TRBD1 (5 bases). The V gene lost 4 bases and the J gene lost 4 bases, with 10 bases spanning the gap. Germline CDR1 reads MRHNA; CDR2 reads SNTAGT. This CDR3 region has 13 residues.

The rearrangement uses TRBV18 and TRBJ2-7; 9 bases agree with TRBD1. V gave up 6 bases and J gave up 3 bases; unmatched junction bases: 6. The germline CDR1 and CDR2 sequences are KGHSH and LQKENI. The CDR3 has 14 amino acids. CDR3 in DNA: TGTGCCAGCTCCTCCGGGACAGGGATCTACGAGCAGTACTTC. Encoded protein: CASSSGTGIYEQYF.

The V and J genes are TRBV30 and TRBJ2-6; a weak D match, TRBD1 (6 bases). The V end was cut by 3 bases, the J end by 0 bases, with 12 bases between. The CDR3 has 16 amino acids. In germline, CDR1 is GTSNPN, CDR2 SVGIG (reference sequence). The CDR3: CAWRARGFSGANVLTF. The DNA of the CDR3 is TGTGCCTGGAGGGCCAGGGGTTTCTCTGGGGCCAACGTCCTGACTTTC.

This clone was seen only a few times. This chain connects TRBV5-1 to TRBJ1-1; the match to TRBD1 covers 10 bases. The CDR3 is made up of 16 amino acids. J gave up 5 bases and V 0 bases, and 7 bases lay outside the gene matches. Germline values: CDR1 SGHRS, CDR2 YFSETQ. The CDR3 loop reads CASSLGGQGRETEAFF. CDR3 in DNA: TGCGCCAGCAGCTTGGGGGGACAGGGGAGGGAGACTGAAGCTTTCTTT.

The chain recombines TRBV5-6 with TRBJ1-3; possibly TRBD1 for D (5 bases). There are 16 residues in the CDR3. From germline, CDR1 is SGHDT and CDR2 YYEEEE. The germline V and J ends were trimmed by 3 bases and 2 bases, with 15 bases remaining between them. The CDR3 sequence: CASSYAGREAGNTIYF. DNA for the CDR3: TGTGCCAGCAGCTATGCAGGGAGGGAGGCTGGAAACACCATATATTTT.

This clone has more than one count but fewer than ten. V and J are TRBV2 and TRBJ1-4; 7 bases map to TRBD1. The J segment lost 4 bases and the V segment lost 7 bases, leaving 6 bases of the junction unmatched. This CDR3 is 14 amino acids long. The V gene's germline CDR1 is SNHLY and CDR2 FYNNEI. Written as DNA, the CDR3 is TGTGCCAGCACCTACACAGGGGTTAATGAAAAACTGTTTTTT. Amino acids: CASTYTGVNEKLFF. Full variable domain (rest looked up from reference TRBV2 and TRBJ1-4): EPEVTQTPSHQVTQMGQEVILRCVPISNHLYFYWYRQILGQKVEFLVSFYNNEISEKSEIFDDQFSVERPDGSNFTLKIRSTKLEDSAMYFCASTYTGVNEKLFFGSGTQLSVL.

The rearrangement uses TRBV4-1 and TRBJ1-1, with D possibly matching TRBD1 (6 bases). This CDR3 region has 11 residues. In germline, CDR1 is MGHRA, CDR2 YSYEKL. The germline V and J ends were trimmed by 3 bases and 11 bases, with 10 bases remaining between them. In nucleotides, the CDR3 is TGCGCCAGCAGCCAGACAGGAAGGGCTTTCTTT. Translating it yields CASSQTGRAFF.

The V call is TRBV4-2, the J call TRBJ2-5; 8 nucleotides line up with TRBD2. V lost 4 bases, J lost 2 bases, and 9 bases stayed unmatched. Germline CDR1 is LGHNA and CDR2 is YNFKEQ. The CDR3 has 16 amino acids. The CDR3 DNA is TGTGCCAGCAGCCCCGATTTTCGGGGGGGTCAAGAGACCCAGTACTTC. Protein product: CASSPDFRGGQETQYF.

This clone has only a few counts. This chain joins TRBV5-1 and TRBJ2-3; 13 nucleotides match TRBD2. The CDR3 covers 16 residues. V trimming: 4 bases; J trimming: 4 bases; junction bases outside the gene matches: 6. Germline V CDR1 and CDR2: SGHRS, YFSETQ. The CDR3 nucleotides are TGCGCCAGCAGCACTTGGACTAGCGGGAGCGCAGATACGCAGTATTTT. Translation: CASSTWTSGSADTQYF.

This clone has just a few counts. This chain connects TRBV18 to TRBJ2-7; perhaps TRBD2 as D (6 bases). CDR1 is KGHSH and CDR2 is LQKENI in the germline V gene. The V end was cut by 3 bases, the J end by 3 bases, with 9 bases between. CDR3 length equals 13 residues. The CDR3 nucleotides read TGTGCCAGCTCACCCCGGGAGTACTACGAGCAGTACTTC. Protein sequence: CASSPREYYEQYF.

CDR3 sequence: CSVTGQSNTEAFF. The CDR3 nucleotides are TGCAGCGTTACGGGACAGTCGAACACTGAAGCTTTCTTT. The chain links TRBV29-1 to TRBJ1-1; 7 bases are a match to TRBD1. J gave up 1 base and V 5 bases, and 4 bases lay outside the gene matches. Per germline, CDR1 SQVTM and CDR2 ANQGSEA. This CDR3 is built from 13 residues.

The V and J genes are TRBV4-1 and TRBJ1-1, with D unclear. V lost 3 bases to trimming and J lost 10 bases, with 15 bases between them. Germline CDR1 is MGHRA and CDR2 is YSYEKL. The CDR3 sequence is 13 residues long. As DNA, the CDR3 is TGCGCCAGCAGCCATATCAGAGGGTGGGTAGCTTTCTTT. It encodes CASSHIRGWVAFF.

This clone has a handful of counts. The V call is TRBV29-1, the J call TRBJ1-1; tentatively, D is TRBD1 (5 bases). In germline, CDR1 is SQVTM, CDR2 ANQGSEA. V was clipped by 6 bases and J by 4 bases, with 15 bases between them. This CDR3 contains 13 residues. This chain's CDR3 is CSVEGPERTEAFF. The CDR3, as DNA: TGCAGCGTGGAGGGGCCTGAACGCACTGAAGCTTTCTTT.